This TCR beta chain stems from a study of T-cell reconstitution after alpha-beta-depleted transplantation in children. Study observations and caveats: Alpha-beta T cells about two months after transplant reportedly derived from several hundred expanded graft clones. Diversity of TCRbeta at day 60 was high in some patients, arising from surviving recipient T cells and thymic progenitors. Diversity and T-cell counts at one year after transplant derived mostly from new T cells.

Unique molecular identifiers tagged the TCRbeta library. From the PCR reads, TCRdb called clonotypes with MiXCR, one entry per CDR3 protein. Of about 19,000 distinct CDR3 sequences in the sample, approximately 12% were seen once. Trimming shortened V by 3 bases and J by 0 bases, and 6 bases separated the two germline ends. The CDR3 runs 13 residues. From germline, CDR1 is SQVTM and CDR2 ANQGSEA. Judged by abundance, this clonotype is medium-sized. The antigen is not known. The sequence was collected from a female patient aged 2-15 years who had a stem cell transplant for congenital amegakaryocytic thrombocytopenia, so the T cells may come from the graft donor. The specimen was PBMCs, mostly from graft donor cells, collected 60 days after TCRalphabeta/CD19-depleted stem cell transplant. The gene calls are TRBV29-1 and TRBJ1-3; D ambiguous. Here the CDR3 reads CSVDRISGNTIYF. The CDR3 nucleotides read TGCAGCGTTGACAGGATCTCTGGAAACACCATATATTTT.